The 20 T cell receptor beta chains listed next were all sequenced from one sample in a study of blood T cells in healthy people across ages. A sample-barcoded 5' primer and a J-beta primer mix were used in a second PCR of about 7 to 12 cycles. TCRdb ran MiXCR on the 5' RACE reads and lists one entry per CDR3 protein. Here the sample spans fewer than 700,000 distinct CDR3 sequences, more than 45% being singletons. The sequenced sample was blood. The origin of the receptors is a man at least 80 years old in good health.

The chain combines TRBV18 with TRBJ2-1, with TRBD2 matching 8 bases. CDR1 is KGHSH, CDR2 LQKENI, per germline. The CDR3 has 14 residues. The V gene end was trimmed by 3 bases and the J gene end by 5 bases; junction bases not matched to a gene: 3. The CDR3 region has the DNA TGTGCCAGCTCACCCGGGGGGGCCCACAATGAGCAGTTCTTC. It codes for CASSPGGAHNEQFF.

The J gene is TRBJ2-3, the V gene TRBV29-1, with D possibly being TRBD1 or TRBD2 (5 bases each). This CDR3 region has 14 residues. The ends were cut back, 3 bases at V and 0 bases at J, with 10 bases in the middle. Germline-derived CDR1 and CDR2 are SQVTM and ANQGSEA. The DNA of the CDR3 is TGCAGCGTTGAGGGGGAAGGAAGCACAGATACGCAGTATTTT. Encoded protein: CSVEGEGSTDTQYF.

This chain uses TRBV20-1 with TRBJ2-7; D is perhaps TRBD1 (6 bases). V was pared by 3 bases and J by 3 bases, with 15 bases between. CDR3 length: 14 residues. The germline CDR1 and CDR2 sequences are DFQATT and SNEGSKA (reference sequence). CDR3 sequence (DNA): TGCAGTGCTAGCCTACCAGGGGACGACTACGAGCAGTACTTC. Residues: CSASLPGDDYEQYF.

This clonotype was seen only a few times. This chain uses TRBV12-5 with TRBJ2-3, with a weak D call TRBD2 (6 bases). The length of the CDR3 is 14 residues. Looked up from germline, CDR1 is LGHNT and CDR2 is FRNRAP. V shed 5 bases and J shed 0 bases, with 9 bases lying between them. The CDR3 protein is CASGVGGSTDTQYF. CDR3 nucleotides: TGTGCTAGTGGTGTCGGGGGAAGCACAGATACGCAGTATTTT.

The table lists this clonotype with many counts. The rearrangement joins TRBV6-5 to TRBJ2-3; no clear D gene. The CDR3 length is 15 residues. The ends were cut back, 5 bases at V and 0 bases at J, with 12 bases in the middle. The V gene's germline CDR1 is MNHEY and CDR2 SVGAGI. CDR3 amino acids: CASSTYGYSTDTQYF. The CDR3 nucleotides read TGTGCCAGCAGTACATACGGGTATAGCACAGATACGCAGTATTTT.

This clonotype was recorded a few times. The rearrangement links TRBV2 to TRBJ2-5; D not resolved. The CDR3 spans 10 residues. Deletions cut 10 bases from V and 5 bases from J, with 8 bases between. The V gene's germline CDR1 is SNHLY and CDR2 FYNNEI. The CDR3 DNA reads TGTGCCATCGGGTGGGAGACCCAGTACTTC. Its protein is CAIGWETQYF.

Only a few counts were recorded for this clonotype. This chain links TRBV7-2 with TRBJ2-7, with D unresolved. The V end was cut by 1 base, the J end by 5 bases, with 18 bases between. Germline V gene sequence: CDR1 SGHTA, CDR2 FQGNSA. CDR3 length: 16 amino acids. The CDR3 spells CASSLGSSRSLDEQYF. DNA for the CDR3: TGTGCCAGCAGCTTAGGGTCGTCGCGATCCCTTGACGAGCAGTACTTC.

The chain links TRBV6-5 to TRBJ1-5, with D possibly being TRBD1 (5 bases). This CDR3 has 15 residues. The germline CDR1 and CDR2 sequences are MNHEY and SVGAGI. V lost 2 bases to trimming and J lost 3 bases, with 11 bases between them. This chain's CDR3 is CASSYGWGDNQPQHF. The CDR3 DNA reads TGTGCCAGCAGTTACGGGTGGGGCGACAATCAGCCCCAGCATTTT.

The chain joins TRBV9 to TRBJ1-6; D is possibly TRBD1 (6 bases). Germline V lookup: CDR1 SGDLS, CDR2 YYNGEE. This CDR3 has 17 residues. V gave up 5 bases and J gave up 0 bases, with 15 bases separating them. The DNA for the CDR3 is TGTGCCAGCAGTGAGACAGGTACCAGCTCCTATAATTCACCCCTCCACTTT. Amino acids: CASSETGTSSYNSPLHF.

The chain combines TRBV29-1 with TRBJ1-1; maybe TRBD1 (5 bases). CDR1 SQVTM and CDR2 ANQGSEA come from the germline V gene. V lost 6 bases to trimming and J lost 5 bases, with 19 bases between them. The CDR3 sequence is 14 residues long. Here the CDR3 reads CSVPVVGGGTEAFF. DNA of the CDR3: TGCAGCGTCCCTGTGGTGGGGGGGGGTACTGAAGCTTTCTTT.

The chain recombines TRBV24-1 with TRBJ1-1; 7 bases are a match to TRBD1. The germline V gene encodes CDR1 KGHDR and CDR2 SFDVKD. V was pared by 10 bases and J by 2 bases, with 9 bases of the junction left unmatched. This CDR3 comprises 14 residues. CDR3 loop: CATDRTGINTEAFF. CDR3 DNA: TGTGCCACGGACCGGACAGGCATCAACACTGAAGCTTTCTTT.

The rearrangement uses TRBV11-1 and TRBJ2-1, with 8 bases aligning to TRBD1. The DNA end is a closer match to TRBJ2-7, so the J assignment may be wrong. In germline, CDR1 is SGHAT, CDR2 FQDESV (reference sequence). This CDR3 has 16 amino acids. The CDR3 sequence is CASSLRTGNSYNEQYF. The CDR3 nucleotides read TGTGCCAGCAGCCTCCGGACAGGGAATTCTTACAATGAGCAGTACTTC.

The chain combines TRBV20-1 with TRBJ1-6; D possibly corresponds to TRBD1 (5 bases). This CDR3 has 14 residues. Trimming cost V 0 bases and J 9 bases, with 12 bases left between them. Germline assignment: CDR1 DFQATT and CDR2 SNEGSKA (reference sequence). The CDR3 DNA reads as TGCAGTGCTAGAGACCAGAACGGGGGTTCACCCCTCCACTTT. It codes for CSARDQNGGSPLHF.

CDR3 protein: CASSQDAWTSGGETQYF. CDR3 nucleotides: TGTGCCAGCAGCCAGGATGCTTGGACTAGCGGTGGGGAGACCCAGTACTTC. The genes are TRBV4-2 and TRBJ2-5, with 10 bases that match TRBD2. This CDR3 spans 17 amino acids. V gave up 3 bases and J gave up 5 bases; unmatched junction bases: 12. Germline V CDR1 and CDR2: LGHNA, YNFKEQ.

V gene TRBV7-2 combines with J gene TRBJ1-4; a weak D match, TRBD1 (6 bases). The germline gives CDR1 SGHTA, CDR2 FQGNSA. Trimming removed 5 bases at V and 7 bases at J, with 14 bases between. CDR3 length: 14 residues. DNA for the CDR3: TGTGCCAGCAGCGCCAGGACAGACCTTGAAAAACTGTTTTTT. Translation gives CASSARTDLEKLFF.

The rearrangement uses TRBV2 and TRBJ1-4; the D gene is possibly TRBD1 (6 bases). Trimming left V 7 bases short and J 6 bases short, with 15 bases between. This CDR3 contains 14 residues. Per the germline V gene, CDR1 is SNHLY and CDR2 is FYNNEI. CDR3 sequence (DNA): TGTGCCAGCAATTTGGGGGCCATAGATGAAAAACTGTTTTTT. Its protein product is CASNLGAIDEKLFF.

The chain combines TRBV6-4 with TRBJ1-5, with TRBD1 as a possible D gene (5 bases). This CDR3 has 13 amino acids. The germline V gene encodes CDR1 MRHNA and CDR2 SNTAGT. V was shortened by 6 bases and J by 6 bases, with 12 bases between the two germline ends. CDR3 coding DNA: TGTGCCAGCAGGCCAGGGTCGCGTCAGCCCCAGCATTTT. As protein: CASRPGSRQPQHF.

The chain combines TRBV20-1 with TRBJ2-4; the match to TRBD1 covers 7 bases. The V gene's germline CDR1 is DFQATT and CDR2 SNEGSKA (reference sequence). CDR3 size: 15 residues. The junction had 7 bases not matched to a gene; V was cut back by 3 bases and J by 2 bases. This CDR3 reads CSASYQQGSKNIQYF. Here the CDR3 DNA reads TGCAGTGCTAGCTATCAACAGGGGTCCAAAAACATTCAGTACTTC.

The CDR3 spells CASILLAGVGEQFF. For the CDR3, the DNA is TGTGCCAGCATCCTACTAGCGGGAGTGGGTGAGCAGTTCTTC. The V and J genes are TRBV7-9 and TRBJ2-1, with 11 bases that match TRBD2. Germline V gene lookup returns CDR1 SEHNR and CDR2 FQNEAQ (reference sequence). After removal of 7 bases from V and 9 bases from J, the junction contained 8 bases not matched to a gene. The CDR3 loop spans 14 amino acids.

The chain couples TRBV24-1 to TRBJ1-1, with D tentatively TRBD1 (6 bases). This CDR3 contains 13 residues. With 7 bases removed from V and 3 bases from J, the gap between germline ends came to 11 bases. Germline V lookup: CDR1 KGHDR, CDR2 SFDVKD. CDR3 DNA sequence: TGTGCCACCAGCAGGGGCTCGGACACTGAAGCTTTCTTT. Its protein product is CATSRGSDTEAFF.